Each of the 28 T cell receptor beta chains below was sequenced from the same sample in a study of cytomegalovirus exposure and HLA in healthy donors. Amplification used 60 Vbeta primers and 13 Jbeta primers. Assay used: immunoSEQ multiplex PCR; TCRdb lists only in-frame clones, some missing. This sample has some 160,000 clones; approximately 80% occur once, and the top ten carry 6.4%. The sample taken for sequencing was PBMCs. Receptors were obtained from a man aged 50 to 60 in good health and CMV-seropositive.

The rearrangement links TRBV2 to TRBJ2-1; TRBD2 is a possible D gene (6 bases). Per germline, CDR1 SNHLY and CDR2 FYNNEI. The CDR3 contains 14 residues. Trimming stripped 7 bases from V and 5 bases from J, with 15 bases between. In DNA form, the CDR3 reads TGTGCCAGCATGGAACGGCGGGGCCACAATGAGCAGTTCTTC. Amino acids: CASMERRGHNEQFF.

The gene calls are TRBV5-1 and TRBJ2-1; TRBD2 aligns across 16 bases. V lost 2 bases, J lost 5 bases, and 10 bases stayed unmatched. The V gene's germline CDR1 is SGHRS and CDR2 YFSETQ. The CDR3 contains 19 residues. The CDR3 DNA sequence: TGCGCCAGCAGCTTTGGGGGACTAGCGGGGGGGGAACGTAACAATGAGCAGTTCTTC. Encoded protein: CASSFGGLAGGERNNEQFF.

The gene calls are TRBV6-6 and TRBJ2-1; D remains unclear. V dropped 3 bases and J dropped 6 bases, with 9 bases sitting between them. This CDR3 has 13 amino acids. Germline CDR1 and CDR2: MNHNY and SVGAGI (reference sequence). The DNA of the CDR3 is TGTGCCAGCAGTTATGGCAGGATCAATGAGCAGTTCTTC. Translating gives CASSYGRINEQFF.

The chain links TRBV5-5 to TRBJ2-2; 12 bases align to TRBD2. After removal of 0 bases from V and 5 bases from J, the junction contained 5 bases not matched to a gene. Germline assignment: CDR1 SGHKS and CDR2 YYEKEE (reference sequence). The CDR3 consists of 17 residues. The DNA of the CDR3 is TGTGCCAGCAGCTTGGGACTAGCGGGAGTCTATACCGGGGAGCTGTTTTTT. Its protein is CASSLGLAGVYTGELFF.

J is TRBJ2-5 and V is TRBV2, with TRBD2 matching 11 bases. J lost 5 bases, V lost 5 bases, and 10 bases had no gene match. Germline lookup yields CDR1 SNHLY and CDR2 FYNNEI. The CDR3 length is 16 residues. The CDR3, as DNA: TGTGCCAGCAGTAACCTTAAGGGACTAGCGGTTGAGACCCAGTACTTC. It encodes CASSNLKGLAVETQYF.

The V and J genes are TRBV19 and TRBJ2-2; 13 bases agree with TRBD2. With V trimmed by 8 bases and J by 7 bases, 10 bases remained unmatched. The CDR3 loop spans 16 amino acids. Germline V gene lookup returns CDR1 LNHDA and CDR2 SQIVND (reference sequence). The CDR3 region has the DNA TGTGCCAGTGAGATAGGACTAGCGGGAGTTAACGGGGAGCTGTTTTTT. Translation gives CASEIGLAGVNGELFF.

CDR3 sequence: CASSPRGRVEQYV. Here the CDR3 DNA reads TGTGCCAGCAGCCCCCGGGGAAGGGTCGAGCAGTACGTC. The chain recombines TRBV21-1 with TRBJ2-7; TRBD2 reflects the table's D call only, with no check against the DNA. TRBV21-1 is shown as a pseudogene. CDR3 length: 13 residues.

The V call is TRBV6-1, the J call TRBJ2-3; D gene ambiguous. The CDR3 has 12 amino acids. Germline CDR1 reads MNHNS; CDR2 reads SASEGT. Trimming removed 6 bases at V and 6 bases at J, with 10 bases between. The CDR3 loop is CASRAAIDTQYF. The CDR3 region has the DNA TGTGCCAGCAGGGCTGCAATTGATACGCAGTATTTT.

The chain carries TRBV6-5 and TRBJ1-6; 8 bases agree with TRBD1. The CDR3 sequence is 14 residues long. The V and J ends lost 6 bases and 7 bases, in that order; junction bases with no gene match: 5. Germline CDR1 and CDR2: MNHEY and SVGAGI. The CDR3 region has the DNA TGTGCCAGCAGCCCGGACAGGGTAAATTCACCCCTCCACTTT. It yields the protein CASSPDRVNSPLHF.

The CDR3 coding sequence is TGTGCCAGCATTCTAGCGGGGTACACAGATACGCAGTATTTT. It specifies CASILAGYTDTQYF. V gene TRBV6-1 combines with J gene TRBJ2-3; TRBD2 aligns across 9 bases. J was trimmed by 2 bases and V by 7 bases; bases with no gene match: 4. The CDR3 sequence is 14 residues long. From germline, CDR1 is MNHNS and CDR2 SASEGT.

A single count supports this clone. The rearrangement joins TRBV5-1 to TRBJ1-1; a weak D match, TRBD1 (5 bases). The CDR3 is 16 residues long. Trimming took 4 bases from V and 4 from J, leaving 20 bases between them. CDR1 is SGHRS, CDR2 YFSETQ, per germline. The CDR3 DNA is TGCGCCAGCAGCCGCACCACTCCCCAGGGTCCCACTGAAGCTTTCTTT. It yields the protein CASSRTTPQGPTEAFF.

The chain recombines TRBV7-9 with TRBJ1-5; TRBD1 is a possible D gene (6 bases). The V end lost 5 bases, the J end lost 2 bases, and 10 bases lay between the germline ends. Germline-derived CDR1 and CDR2 are SEHNR and FQNEAQ (reference sequence). There are 14 residues in the CDR3. CDR3 DNA sequence: TGTGCCAGCAGCCAGGGGCCGGGCAATCAGCCCCAGCATTTT. Translated: CASSQGPGNQPQHF.

The rearrangement uses TRBV30 and TRBJ2-1; D might be TRBD1 (5 bases). The germline V gene encodes CDR1 GTSNPN and CDR2 SVGIG (reference sequence). This CDR3 spans 15 amino acids. The CDR3 protein is CVVRRGYQGNNEQFF. Written as DNA, the CDR3 is TGTGTCGTGAGAAGAGGTTACCAGGGAAATAATGAGCAGTTCTTC.

The chain recombines TRBV9 with TRBJ1-2; no firm D call. V gave up 3 bases and J gave up 2 bases, with 14 bases separating them. Germline CDR1 reads SGDLS; CDR2 reads YYNGEE. The CDR3 length is 15 residues. The CDR3 sequence is CASSASEDRNYGYTF. The CDR3 region has the DNA TGTGCCAGCAGCGCGAGCGAGGATCGAAACTATGGCTACACCTTC.

The chain combines TRBV7-6 with TRBJ2-1, with TRBD2 matching over 8 bases. The V and J ends lost 5 bases and 10 bases, in that order; junction bases with no gene match: 10. The CDR3 is made up of 14 amino acids. Germline lookup yields CDR1 SGHVS and CDR2 FNYEAQ. The CDR3 region is CASSPGGREREQFF. The CDR3 coding sequence is TGTGCCAGCAGCCCGGGAGGGCGGGAGAGGGAGCAGTTCTTC.

The V gene is TRBV18, the J gene TRBJ2-1; D is ambiguous. The CDR3 consists of 15 residues. V was clipped by 2 bases and J by 1 base, with 9 bases between them. Germline CDR1 is KGHSH and CDR2 is LQKENI. CDR3 loop: CASSPAITSYNEQFF. The CDR3 nucleotides read TGTGCCAGCTCACCAGCGATTACGTCCTACAATGAGCAGTTCTTC.

This clone occurred a few times. The chain joins TRBV9 to TRBJ2-1, with 7 bases lining up with TRBD2. CDR1 and CDR2 (germline): SGDLS, YYNGEE. The J segment lost 1 base and the V segment lost 0 bases, leaving 1 base of the junction unmatched. This CDR3 contains 15 residues. CDR3 in DNA: TGTGCCAGCAGCGTAGGGACTAGATCCTACAATGAGCAGTTCTTC. Amino acids: CASSVGTRSYNEQFF. Complete variable domain (other parts from reference TRBV9 and TRBJ2-1): DSGVTQTPKHLITATGQRVTLRCSPRSGDLSVYWYQQSLDQGLQFLIQYYNGEERAKGNILERFSAQQFPDLHSELNLSSLELGDSALYFCASSVGTRSYNEQFFGPGTRLTVL.

The chain has TRBV7-9 and TRBJ2-5; TRBD1 aligns across 7 bases. Trimming cost V 5 bases and J 4 bases; bases outside gene matches: 7. The CDR3 contains 14 residues. Looked up from germline, CDR1 is SEHNR and CDR2 is FQNEAQ (reference sequence). CDR3 in amino acids: CASSPDRVPETQYF. The CDR3 bases are TGTGCCAGCAGCCCCGACAGGGTTCCAGAGACCCAGTACTTC.

The genes are TRBV7-9 and TRBJ2-1; D unresolved. This CDR3 spans 11 amino acids. CDR1 and CDR2 from the germline V gene are SEHNR and FQNEAQ (reference sequence). V was pared by 5 bases and J by 9 bases, with 8 bases between. CDR3 coding DNA: TGTGCCAGCAGCCCCGTCCTTGAGCAGTTCTTC. Residues: CASSPVLEQFF.

The chain carries TRBV4-1 and TRBJ2-1; 7 bases are shared with TRBD2. With V trimmed by 3 bases and J by 4 bases, 6 bases remained unmatched. This CDR3 region has 15 residues. Germline V gives CDR1 MGHRA, CDR2 YSYEKL. CDR3 sequence: CASSQKSGTYNEQFF. DNA of the CDR3: TGCGCCAGCAGCCAGAAGAGCGGGACTTACAATGAGCAGTTCTTC.

The chain combines TRBV13 with TRBJ1-1; 7 bases are a match to TRBD1. The CDR3 loop spans 18 amino acids. V lost 4 bases to trimming and J lost 0 bases; unmatched junction nucleotides: 14. Germline V gene lookup returns CDR1 PRHDT and CDR2 FYEKMQ (reference sequence). The CDR3: CASSSSGRGPLMNTEAFF. Here the CDR3 DNA reads TGTGCCAGCAGCTCCTCCGGTAGGGGGCCTCTCATGAACACTGAAGCTTTCTTT.

The chain has TRBV29-1 and TRBJ2-1; 8 bases are shared with TRBD2. V was pared by 5 bases and J by 11 bases, with 17 bases of the junction left unmatched. The CDR3 extends over 15 amino acids. Germline CDR1 is SQVTM and CDR2 is ANQGSEA. The CDR3 region is CSVFFSGTSYGKQFF. The CDR3 DNA reads TGCAGCGTTTTTTTTAGCGGGACCTCTTATGGCAAGCAGTTCTTC.

V is TRBV7-6 and J is TRBJ1-1; TRBD1 matches at 8 bases. Germline CDR1 SGHVS, CDR2 FNYEAQ. V dropped 5 bases and J dropped 3; count of bases not matched to a gene: 5. The CDR3 is made up of 14 amino acids. The CDR3 bases are TGTGCCAGCAGCCAACAGGGGGAATACACTGAAGCTTTCTTT. Translating gives CASSQQGEYTEAFF.

The genes are TRBV11-1 and TRBJ2-1; no definite D call. The germline CDR1 and CDR2 sequences are SGHAT and FQDESV (reference sequence). The CDR3 spans 14 residues. Trimming cost V 2 bases and J 7 bases, with 12 bases left between them. The chain's CDR3 is CASSLRSELNEQFF. CDR3 bases: TGTGCCAGCAGCTTAAGGAGTGAACTTAATGAGCAGTTCTTC.

This rearrangement joins TRBV11-3 to TRBJ2-1; possibly TRBD1 for D (5 bases). The CDR3 covers 14 residues. Germline lookup yields CDR1 SGHNT and CDR2 YENEEA. Trimming removed 5 bases from V and 4 bases from J, with 12 bases in between. This CDR3 reads CASSEDRDYNEQFF. The CDR3 DNA follows: TGTGCCAGCAGCGAAGACAGAGATTACAATGAGCAGTTCTTC.

The genes are TRBV25-1 and TRBJ1-2; perhaps TRBD1 as D (6 bases). The CDR3 has 15 residues. Germline V gives CDR1 MGHDK, CDR2 SYGVNS. V lost 3 bases, J lost 0 bases, and 11 bases lay in between. The CDR3 protein is CASSEGHSTNYGYTF. DNA for the CDR3: TGTGCCAGCAGTGAGGGACACAGCACTAACTATGGCTACACCTTC.

The chain employs TRBV11-3 and TRBJ2-2; a weak D match, TRBD2 (5 bases). Trimming stripped 4 bases from V and 5 bases from J, with 14 bases between. The CDR3 totals 15 residues. CDR1 is SGHNT, CDR2 YENEEA, per germline. This CDR3 is CASSSVVRETGELFF. In nucleotides, the CDR3 is TGTGCCAGCAGCTCCGTCGTGAGGGAGACCGGGGAGCTGTTTTTT.

This chain links TRBV28 with TRBJ2-6; no clear D gene. The germline V and J ends were trimmed by 4 bases and 1 base, with 11 bases remaining between them. The CDR3 is 16 amino acids. Germline CDR1 MDHEN, CDR2 SYDVKM. The CDR3 reads CASSSPEMSGANVLTF. Written as DNA, the CDR3 is TGTGCCAGCAGTTCGCCGGAGATGTCTGGGGCCAACGTCCTGACTTTC. Full variable domain (outside the CDR3, taken from reference TRBV28 and TRBJ2-6): DVKVTQSSRYLVKRTGEKVFLECVQDMDHENMFWYRQDPGLGLRLIYFSYDVKMKEKGDIPEGYSVSREKKERFSLILESASTNQTSMYLCASSSPEMSGANVLTFGAGSRLTVL.